Listed below are T cell receptor beta chains from one sample, sequenced in a study of shared T cell receptors in the human thymus. Clones were read by immunoSEQ multiplex PCR, and TCRdb kept only the in-frame ones, dropping some. This repertoire shows hundreds of thousands of clones, more than 70% found once; its top ten account for 0.0094%. The same sample was also studied in work on human thymus T cells.

Sequencing was performed on thymocytes. The source of these receptors is a boy under three years old with a congenital heart defect. CDR3s include the opening cysteine and the closing phenylalanine or tryptophan. A D gene is named only where the DNA matches it firmly. Part of the rows lack a size; the others show once, few, many or a class for expanded clones.

V,D,size,J,CDR3,DNA
TRBV27,.,.,TRBJ1-5,CASSPGGQPQHF,TGTGCCAGCAGCCCCGGGGGTCAGCCCCAGCATTTT
TRBV2,TRBD2,.,TRBJ2-3,CASSEVFRSGRRLDTQYF,TGTGCCAGCAGTGAAGTCTTTAGGAGCGGGAGACGCTTGGATACGCAGTATTTT
TRBV28,.,.,TRBJ1-6,CASSNGQFYNSPLHF,TGTGCCAGCAGTAACGGACAGTTCTATAATTCACCCCTCCACTTT
TRBV18,.,.,TRBJ2-5,CASSPHHPVRETQYF,TGTGCCAGCTCACCACACCACCCCGTCCGGGAGACCCAGTACTTC
TRBV15,.,.,TRBJ2-7,CATSCRLGTGVSYEQYF,TGTGCCACCAGCTGCCGCCTGGGGACGGGGGTCTCCTACGAGCAGTACTTC
TRBV19,TRBD1,.,TRBJ2-2,CASRTGGRTGELFF,TGTGCCAGTCGGACAGGGGGCCGCACCGGGGAGCTGTTTTTT
TRBV6-6,.,.,TRBJ1-1,CASTTGCYTEAFF,TGTGCCAGCACGACAGGTTGTTACACTGAAGCTTTCTTT
TRBV25-1,.,.,TRBJ2-3,CASSRGKGTDTQYF,TGTGCCAGCAGTCGGGGTAAGGGAACAGATACGCAGTATTTT
TRBV27,.,.,TRBJ2-4,CASSSTPKAKNIQYF,TGTGCCAGCAGTTCAACACCGAAGGCCAAAAACATTCAGTACTTC
TRBV4-3,.,.,TRBJ1-1,CASSTGTPTEAFF,TGCGCCAGCAGCACAGGGACACCCACTGAAGCTTTCTTT
TRBV27,.,once,TRBJ1-1,CASTRRRGNTEAFF,TGTGCCAGCACCCGTCGTAGGGGGAACACTGAAGCTTTCTTT
TRBV5-4,TRBD1,.,TRBJ1-1,CASSLDLYRGSEAFF,TGTGCCAGCAGCTTGGATTTGTACAGGGGATCTGAAGCTTTCTTT
TRBV4-3,TRBD2,.,TRBJ2-5,CASSQVYAGLAWTQYF,TGCGCCAGCAGCCAAGTATACGCGGGACTAGCTTGGACCCAGTACTTC
TRBV28,TRBD1,.,TRBJ2-7,CASSLFRDRDTYEQYF,TGTGCCAGCAGTTTATTCCGGGACAGGGATACCTACGAGCAGTACTTC
TRBV5-4,.,.,TRBJ2-7,CASSSRGAGAYEQYF,TGTGCCAGCAGCTCCCGGGGAGCCGGAGCGTACGAGCAGTACTTC
TRBV28,TRBD1,.,TRBJ2-7,CASSPDRGSSYEQYF,TGTGCCAGCAGCCCTGACAGGGGTAGCTCCTACGAGCAGTACTTC
TRBV5-4,.,.,TRBJ1-1,CASRLEWGDTEAFF,TGTGCCAGCAGACTGGAGTGGGGGGACACTGAAGCTTTCTTT
TRBV5-8,.,.,TRBJ2-2,CASSLKGGGNTGELFF,TGTGCCAGCAGCTTGAAGGGTGGAGGAAACACCGGGGAGCTGTTTTTT
TRBV14,.,.,TRBJ2-4,CASSSRAKNIQYF,TGTGCCAGCAGTAGCAGAGCCAAAAACATTCAGTACTTC
TRBV7-9,TRBD1,.,TRBJ1-4,CASSERTGGGGEKLFF,TGTGCCAGCAGCGAACGGACAGGGGGCGGTGGGGAAAAACTGTTTTTT
TRBV5-1,.,.,TRBJ2-1,CASSWGGGGKDEQFF,TGCGCCAGCAGCTGGGGAGGAGGTGGGAAGGATGAGCAGTTCTTC
TRBV27,.,few,TRBJ1-5,CASSLWASSGDDQPQHF,TGTGCCAGCAGTTTATGGGCGTCGTCGGGAGATGATCAGCCCCAGCATTTT
TRBV5-4,.,.,TRBJ2-1,CASSFLTDFYNEQFF,TGTGCCAGCAGCTTCCTGACAGACTTTTACAATGAGCAGTTCTTC
TRBV13,.,.,TRBJ2-5,CASSNHGAEETQYF,TGTGCCAGCTCTAACCATGGGGCCGAGGAGACCCAGTACTTC
TRBV19,.,.,TRBJ1-3,CASSIEGTGNTIYF,TGTGCCAGTAGTATTGAGGGCACTGGAAACACCATATATTTT
TRBV11-2,TRBD1,.,TRBJ2-7,CASSMRDRLEAVYSYEQYF,TGTGCCAGCAGCATGCGGGACAGGTTGGAGGCGGTATACTCCTACGAGCAGTACTTC
TRBV12-5,TRBD1,.,TRBJ1-1,CASGPIHRDRGPVGTEAFF,TGTGCTAGTGGTCCGATCCACCGGGACAGGGGGCCGGTAGGCACTGAAGCTTTCTTT
TRBV27,TRBD2,.,TRBJ2-1,CASSLGGTSESHNEQFF,TGTGCCAGCAGTTTGGGGGGGACTAGCGAGAGTCACAATGAGCAGTTCTTC
TRBV9,TRBD2,.,TRBJ2-3,CASSDKEGLAGHTDTQYF,TGTGCCAGCAGCGACAAGGAAGGGCTAGCGGGCCACACAGATACGCAGTATTTT
TRBV5-1,TRBD2,.,TRBJ2-5,CASSLRSRTSGTQETQYF,TGCGCCAGCAGCTTGCGGTCTAGGACTAGCGGGACCCAAGAGACCCAGTACTTC
TRBV7-2,TRBD1,.,TRBJ2-7,CASSTQIGQGYSYEQYF,TGTGCCAGCAGCACACAAATCGGACAGGGGTACTCCTACGAGCAGTACTTC
TRBV5-8,.,.,TRBJ2-7,CASSLEDWPGEQYF,TGTGCCAGCAGCTTGGAAGACTGGCCCGGCGAGCAGTACTTC
TRBV2,.,.,TRBJ2-7,CASSDQFAGGTYEQYF,TGTGCCAGCAGCGACCAATTCGCAGGTGGCACCTACGAGCAGTACTTC
TRBV5-1,TRBD2,once,TRBJ2-7,CASSFHRLTSGRAGEQYF,TGCGCCAGCAGCTTCCACCGCCTAACTAGCGGGAGGGCAGGGGAGCAGTACTTC
TRBV6-5,TRBD1,.,TRBJ1-1,CASSNRDRENTEAFF,TGTGCCAGCAGTAACCGGGACAGGGAGAACACTGAAGCTTTCTTT
TRBV25-1,.,.,TRBJ2-1,CASMSGDYGNEQFF,TGTGCCAGCATGTCAGGGGATTACGGCAATGAGCAGTTCTTC
TRBV18,TRBD2,few,TRBJ2-3,CASSPPIRVAGSTDTQYF,TGTGCCAGCTCACCACCTATCCGAGTAGCGGGCAGCACAGATACGCAGTATTTT
TRBV28,TRBD1,.,TRBJ1-4,CASSFYGQGREKLFF,TGTGCCAGCAGTTTCTATGGACAGGGGCGGGAAAAACTGTTTTTT
TRBV4-3,TRBD2,.,TRBJ2-1,CASSQDTSGSRHEQFF,TGCGCCAGCAGCCAAGATACTAGCGGGAGTAGGCATGAGCAGTTCTTC
TRBV25-1,.,.,TRBJ1-2,CASSEYRRGRPNYGYTF,TGTGCCAGCAGTGAATATAGAAGGGGTCGCCCAAACTATGGCTACACCTTC
TRBV5-8,.,.,TRBJ2-5,CASSLTTGETQYF,TGTGCCAGCAGCTTGACGACAGGAGAGACCCAGTACTTC
TRBV12-5,.,.,TRBJ2-7,CASGRAGEGYEQYF,TGTGCTAGTGGTAGGGCCGGGGAAGGTTACGAGCAGTACTTC
TRBV7-9,.,.,TRBJ2-1,CASSFRDKLEQFF,TGTGCCAGCAGCTTTCGGGACAAACTTGAGCAGTTCTTC
TRBV4-3,TRBD2,.,TRBJ2-1,CASSQGTSGYEQFF,TGCGCCAGCAGCCAGGGGACTAGCGGCTATGAGCAGTTCTTC
TRBV5-1,TRBD1,.,TRBJ2-3,CASSPGTGESKSTDTQYF,TGCGCCAGCAGCCCCGGGACAGGGGAAAGCAAGTCCACAGATACGCAGTATTTT
TRBV12-5,.,.,TRBJ1-3,CASERGFRGNTIYF,TGTGCTAGTGAGCGAGGGTTCAGAGGAAACACCATATATTTT
TRBV2,TRBD1,.,TRBJ2-7,CASKGRTGGNYEQYF,TGTGCCAGCAAGGGGAGGACAGGGGGGAACTACGAGCAGTACTTC
TRBV27,.,.,TRBJ2-2,CASSLGTTNTGELFF,TGTGCCAGCAGTTTAGGGACAACGAACACCGGGGAGCTGTTTTTT
TRBV28,.,.,TRBJ1-6,CASSFLAHYNSPLHF,TGTGCCAGCAGTTTCTTAGCTCATTATAATTCACCCCTCCACTTT
TRBV5-1,.,.,TRBJ2-7,CASRGGKRSYEQYF,TGCGCCAGCAGAGGTGGTAAGCGTTCCTACGAGCAGTACTTC
TRBV5-5,.,.,TRBJ2-7,CASSLDQDRAYEQYF,TGTGCCAGCAGCTTGGACCAAGACCGGGCCTACGAGCAGTACTTC
TRBV5-4,TRBD1,.,TRBJ2-7,CASSSPGTGVYEQYF,TGTGCCAGCAGCTCACCTGGGACAGGGGTTTACGAGCAGTACTTC
TRBV10-1,.,.,TRBJ2-1,CASSEAGMTYNEQFF,TGCGCCAGCAGTGAGGCGGGGATGACCTACAATGAGCAGTTCTTC
TRBV18,.,.,TRBJ1-1,CASSSGPNTEAFF,TGTGCCAGCTCAAGCGGCCCGAACACTGAAGCTTTCTTT
TRBV5-1,.,.,TRBJ2-1,CASSCPQSGSSYNEQFF,TGCGCCAGCAGCTGCCCGCAGTCGGGGAGCTCCTACAATGAGCAGTTCTTC
TRBV13,TRBD2,.,TRBJ2-4,CASSLRLAGGPGREDIQYF,TGTGCCAGCAGCCTCAGACTAGCGGGAGGGCCGGGTAGAGAGGACATTCAGTACTTC
TRBV10-3,.,.,TRBJ1-1,CAISLAGQNTEAFF,TGTGCCATCAGTCTGGCGGGGCAGAACACTGAAGCTTTCTTT
TRBV6-4,.,.,TRBJ1-5,CASSPDSTNQPQHF,TGTGCCAGCAGCCCCGACAGTACCAATCAGCCCCAGCATTTT